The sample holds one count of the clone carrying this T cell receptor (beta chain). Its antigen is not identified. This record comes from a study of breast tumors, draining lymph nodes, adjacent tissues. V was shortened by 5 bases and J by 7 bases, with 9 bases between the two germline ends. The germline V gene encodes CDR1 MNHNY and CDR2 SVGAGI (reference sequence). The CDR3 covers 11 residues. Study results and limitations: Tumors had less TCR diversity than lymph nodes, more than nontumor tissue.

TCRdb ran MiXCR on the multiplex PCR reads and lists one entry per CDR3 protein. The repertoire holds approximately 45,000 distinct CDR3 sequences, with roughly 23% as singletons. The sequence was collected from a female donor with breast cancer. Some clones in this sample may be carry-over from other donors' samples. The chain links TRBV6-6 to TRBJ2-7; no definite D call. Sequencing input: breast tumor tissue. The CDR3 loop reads CASSPPGEQYF. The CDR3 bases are TGTGCCAGCAGTCCCCCCGGGGAGCAGTACTTC.